The rows below give T cell receptor beta chains drawn from one sample of a study of vaccination and CD4 T cells after COVID-19. TCRdb itself ran the PCR reads through MiXCR, one entry per CDR3 protein. Of roughly 20,000 distinct CDR3 sequences listed, around 62% were seen once; the top ten hold approximately 0.93%. The source material was CD4+ T cells from blood, sampled before SARS-CoV-2 vaccination. Source of these receptors: a human donor who had recovered from COVID-19. Each CDR3 is given with its conserved first and last residue. The D gene is left open where the match is weak. Expanded clones are given a class, and other clones once, few, many or no size at all.

V gene,clone size,J gene,D gene,CDR3 protein,CDR3 DNA
TRBV7-2,-,TRBJ2-3,TRBD1,CASSRSPPTGKEDTQYF,TGTGCCAGCAGCCGATCCCCCCCGACAGGGAAGGAAGATACGCAGTATTTT
TRBV6-5,-,TRBJ1-2,-,CASSYSSGGGYTF,TGTGCCAGCAGTTACTCGTCTGGAGGTGGCTACACCTTC
TRBV19,-,TRBJ2-1,TRBD1,CASSRAQGSYNEQFF,TGTGCCAGTAGTAGGGCACAGGGGTCCTACAATGAGCAGTTCTTC
TRBV27,-,TRBJ2-7,-,CATWGRENYEQYF,TGTGCCACCTGGGGGCGGGAGAATTACGAGCAGTACTTC
TRBV20-1,few,TRBJ1-5,-,CSAYGPGGYNQPQHF,TGCAGTGCATACGGCCCGGGAGGGTACAATCAGCCCCAGCATTTT
TRBV18,few,TRBJ1-1,-,CASSPRTGGTEAFF,TGTGCCAGCTCACCGCGGACGGGTGGGACTGAAGCTTTCTTT
TRBV7-9,-,TRBJ1-1,TRBD1,CASSLDRTNTEAFF,TGTGCCAGCAGCTTGGACAGGACGAACACTGAAGCTTTCTTT
TRBV7-8,-,TRBJ2-5,TRBD2,CASSPGLAGGETQYF,TGTGCCAGCAGCCCGGGACTAGCGGGAGGGGAGACCCAGTACTTC
TRBV30,-,TRBJ2-5,TRBD2,CAWSTPGLASRETQYF,TGTGCCTGGAGTACGCCGGGACTAGCTAGTCGGGAGACCCAGTACTTC
TRBV20-1,-,TRBJ2-1,TRBD1,CSVPDRGPYNEQFF,TGCAGTGTCCCGGACAGGGGGCCTTACAATGAGCAGTTCTTC
TRBV10-3,-,TRBJ1-3,-,CAISEIADSGNTIYF,TGTGCCATCAGTGAGATAGCGGACTCTGGAAACACCATATATTTT
TRBV7-9,-,TRBJ2-2,TRBD2,CASSLPTFAELAGDPRTGELFF,TGTGCCAGCAGCTTACCGACCTTCGCGGAACTAGCGGGAGACCCCCGCACCGGGGAGCTGTTTTTT
TRBV20-1,-,TRBJ2-1,-,CSALGLVISNEQFF,TGCAGTGCTTTAGGGCTAGTAATTTCCAATGAGCAGTTCTTC
TRBV20-1,once,TRBJ2-7,-,CSADSPRTPVIYEQYF,TGCAGTGCTGACAGTCCTCGGACTCCTGTGATCTACGAGCAGTACTTC
TRBV2,-,TRBJ2-7,-,CASSRPGSRKQQYF,TGTGCCAGCAGCCGCCCCGGGTCCCGAAAGCAGCAGTACTTC
TRBV12-3/TRBV12-4,once,TRBJ1-2,-,CASSRGGDDGYTF,TGTGCCAGCAGCCGTGGGGGGGACGATGGCTACACCTTC
TRBV11-2,few,TRBJ1-2,-,CASSLDFPRGASYTF,TGTGCCAGCAGCTTAGATTTTCCGAGGGGCGCTAGCTACACCTTC
TRBV7-2,-,TRBJ1-2,-,CASSLEIVAFNYGYTF,TGTGCCAGCAGCTTAGAGATAGTGGCTTTCAACTATGGCTACACCTTC
TRBV29-1,-,TRBJ1-2,-,CSVVRQSYGYTF,TGCAGCGTTGTTCGACAGAGCTATGGCTACACCTTC
TRBV7-3,-,TRBJ1-5,-,CASSLDVGQPQHF,TGTGCCAGCAGCTTAGATGTCGGGCAGCCCCAGCATTTT
TRBV30,-,TRBJ1-2,TRBD1,CAWSGTGLYGYTF,TGTGCCTGGAGTGGGACAGGGCTCTATGGCTACACCTTC
TRBV27,-,TRBJ2-1,-,CASSPYTENEQFF,TGTGCCAGCAGTCCGTATACAGAAAATGAGCAGTTCTTC
TRBV7-3,few,TRBJ1-1,-,CASSSSGRTEAFF,TGTGCCAGCAGCTCTTCGGGTCGAACTGAAGCTTTCTTT
TRBV18,-,TRBJ2-5,TRBD2,CASSPDREGTQYF,TGTGCCAGCTCACCAGACCGGGAGGGGACCCAGTACTTC
TRBV19,-,TRBJ1-3,-,CASRPSFGPRGNTIYF,TGTGCCAGTAGGCCTTCTTTCGGACCGCGTGGAAACACCATATATTTT
TRBV15,-,TRBJ2-3,TRBD2,CATSRDFSGRLTDTQYF,TGTGCCACCAGCAGAGATTTTAGCGGGAGACTCACAGATACGCAGTATTTT
TRBV5-1,-,TRBJ2-5,TRBD2,CASSRLAGGPGETQCF,TGCGCCAGCAGCCGGTTAGCGGGAGGGCCGGGAGAGACCCAGTGCTTC